The 2 T cell receptor beta chains listed next were all sequenced from one sample in a study of OX40 agonist ivuxolimab in advanced cancers. The library relied on the immunoSEQ multiplex PCR assay. TCRdb provides this immuneACCESS table in a form limited to in-frame rearrangements. Some clones are lacking; in checked studies, under half of them reflect an unresolved V gene, and why the rest are absent is not known. This sample comprises around 130,000 clones, 80% to 95% of them detected only once. The ten largest clonotypes hold around 0.15% of the sample. The starting material was CD4+ or CD8+ T cells sorted from blood, obtained in a trial of the OX40 agonist ivuxolimab. These receptors came from an adult with an advanced solid tumor such as melanoma, head and neck, liver or kidney cancer.

The rearrangement joins TRBV6-5 to TRBJ1-1, with TRBD1 identical over 7 bases. J was trimmed by 2 bases and V by 7 bases; bases with no gene match: 7. This CDR3 has 14 amino acids. Germline lookup yields CDR1 MNHEY and CDR2 SVGAGI. Here the CDR3 DNA reads TGTGCCAGCACCTCACAGGGGAAAAACACTGAAGCTTTCTTT. This translates into CASTSQGKNTEAFF.

This chain uses TRBV5-5 with TRBJ2-1; D unresolved. The CDR3 consists of 12 residues. Germline values: CDR1 SGHKS, CDR2 YYEKEE (reference sequence). V dropped 3 bases and J dropped 7 bases, with 8 bases sitting between them. The CDR3 bases are TGTGCCAGCAGCTCCCAGATAAATGAGCAGTTCTTC. The encoded protein is CASSSQINEQFF.